A single T cell receptor (beta chain) is shown here with its context. This specimen comes from a study of blood T cell repertoires in COVID-19. As for the study in general: The study drew acute and convalescent COVID-19 samples from the United States, Italy and Spain. T cells, B-cell-depleted T cells, or PBMCs provided the cDNA or gDNA that served as material.

The trim removed 5 bases at V and 3 bases at J, leaving 2 bases unmatched. Per germline, CDR1 SGHTA and CDR2 FQGNSA. The CDR3 covers 14 residues. Produced via immunoSEQ multiplex PCR; TCRdb's table is partial and in-frame only. The data show 130,000 to 150,000 clones, 65% to 80% seen once. Sequencing was carried out using peripheral blood. The V and J genes are TRBV7-2 and TRBJ2-7, with 12 bases aligning to TRBD2. The clonotype originates from a woman in her fifties or sixties with acute or convalescent COVID-19. The CDR3 coding sequence is TGTGCCAGCAGCCCTAGCGGGAGGGGCTACGAGCAGTACTTC. Amino acids: CASSPSGRGYEQYF.